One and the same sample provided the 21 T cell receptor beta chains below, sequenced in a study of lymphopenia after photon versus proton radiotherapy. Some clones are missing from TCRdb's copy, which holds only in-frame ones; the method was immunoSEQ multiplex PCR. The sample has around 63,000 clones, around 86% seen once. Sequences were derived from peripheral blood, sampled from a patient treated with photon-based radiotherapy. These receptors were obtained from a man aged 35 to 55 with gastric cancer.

CDR3 protein: CAISESFGEVEETQYF. The DNA for the CDR3 is TGTGCCATCAGTGAGTCCTTTGGGGAGGTGGAAGAGACCCAGTACTTC. The chain employs TRBV10-3 and TRBJ2-5; a possible D gene is TRBD2 (6 bases). The CDR3 covers 16 residues. The V end was cut by 0 bases, the J end by 3 bases, with 14 bases between. The V gene's germline CDR1 is ENHRY and CDR2 SYGVKD.

CDR3: CASSPGQTNSPLHF. Written as DNA, the CDR3 is TGTGCCAGCAGCCCGGGACAGACCAATTCACCCCTCCACTTT. The rearrangement joins TRBV7-9 to TRBJ1-6, with 7 positions matching TRBD1. J lost 7 bases, V lost 5 bases, and 5 bases had no gene match. The CDR3 is made up of 14 amino acids. Germline V gene lookup returns CDR1 SEHNR and CDR2 FQNEAQ (reference sequence). Full variable domain (outside the CDR3, taken from reference TRBV7-9 and TRBJ1-6): DTGVSQNPRHKITKRGQNVTFRCDPISEHNRLYWYRQTLGQGPEFLTYFQNEAQLEKSRLLSDRFSAERPKGSFSTLEIQRTEQGDSAMYLCASSPGQTNSPLHFGNGTRLTVT.

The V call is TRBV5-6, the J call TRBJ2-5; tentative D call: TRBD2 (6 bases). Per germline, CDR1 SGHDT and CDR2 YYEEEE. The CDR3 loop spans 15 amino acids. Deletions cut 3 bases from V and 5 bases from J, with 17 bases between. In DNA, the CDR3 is TGTGCCAGCAGCTCCGAGTCGGGGGTGCGGGAGACCCAGTACTTC. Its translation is CASSSESGVRETQYF.

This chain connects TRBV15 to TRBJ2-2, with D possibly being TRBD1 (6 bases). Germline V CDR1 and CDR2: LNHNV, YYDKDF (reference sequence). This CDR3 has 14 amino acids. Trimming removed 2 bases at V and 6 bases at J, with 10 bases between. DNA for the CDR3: TGTGCCACCAGCAGATTTACAGGGCCCGGGGAGCTGTTTTTT. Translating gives CATSRFTGPGELFF. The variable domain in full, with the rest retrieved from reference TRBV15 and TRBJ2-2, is DAMVIQNPRYQVTQFGKPVTLSCSQTLNHNVMYWYQQKSSQAPKLLFHYYDKDFNNEADTPDNFQSRRPNTSFCFLDIRSPGLGDTAMYLCATSRFTGPGELFFGEGSRLTVL.

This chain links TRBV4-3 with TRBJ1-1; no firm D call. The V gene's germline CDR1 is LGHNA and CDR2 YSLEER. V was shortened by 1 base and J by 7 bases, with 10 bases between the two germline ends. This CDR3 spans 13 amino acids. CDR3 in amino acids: CASSQGLHNEAFF. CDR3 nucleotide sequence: TGCGCCAGCAGCCAAGGGCTCCATAATGAAGCTTTCTTT.

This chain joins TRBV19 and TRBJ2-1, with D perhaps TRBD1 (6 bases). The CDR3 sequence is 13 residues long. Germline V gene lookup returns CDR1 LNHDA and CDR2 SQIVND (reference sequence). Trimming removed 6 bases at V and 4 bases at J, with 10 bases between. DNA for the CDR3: TGTGCCAGTAGCACAGGACAGTACAATGAGCAGTTCTTC. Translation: CASSTGQYNEQFF. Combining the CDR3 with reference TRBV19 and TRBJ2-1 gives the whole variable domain DGGITQSPKYLFRKEGQNVTLSCEQNLNHDAMYWYRQDPGQGLRLIYYSQIVNDFQKGDIAEGYSVSREKKESFPLTVTSAQKNPTAFYLCASSTGQYNEQFFGPGTRLTVL.

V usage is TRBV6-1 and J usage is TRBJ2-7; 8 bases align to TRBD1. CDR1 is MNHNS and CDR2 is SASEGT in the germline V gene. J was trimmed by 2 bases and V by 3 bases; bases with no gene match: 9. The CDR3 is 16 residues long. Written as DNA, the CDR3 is TGTGCCAGCAGTGACCCTGGACAGGGCCTAGCCTACGAGCAGTACTTC. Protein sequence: CASSDPGQGLAYEQYF.

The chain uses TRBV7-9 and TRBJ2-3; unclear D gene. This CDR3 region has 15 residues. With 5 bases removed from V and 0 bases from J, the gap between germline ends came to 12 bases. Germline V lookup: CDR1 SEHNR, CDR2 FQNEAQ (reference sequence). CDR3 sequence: CASSVDRASTDTQYF. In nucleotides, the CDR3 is TGTGCCAGCAGCGTTGACCGGGCGAGCACAGATACGCAGTATTTT. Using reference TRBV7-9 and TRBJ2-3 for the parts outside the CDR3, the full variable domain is DTGVSQNPRHKITKRGQNVTFRCDPISEHNRLYWYRQTLGQGPEFLTYFQNEAQLEKSRLLSDRFSAERPKGSFSTLEIQRTEQGDSAMYLCASSVDRASTDTQYFGPGTRLTVL.

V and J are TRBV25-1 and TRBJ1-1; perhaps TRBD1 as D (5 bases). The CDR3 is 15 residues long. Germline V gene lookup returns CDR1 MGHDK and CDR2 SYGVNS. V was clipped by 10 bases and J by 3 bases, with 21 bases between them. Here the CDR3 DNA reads TGTGCCACCCTACCGCCAGGGTTCGTGGACACTGAAGCTTTCTTT. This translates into CATLPPGFVDTEAFF.

This CDR3 is CASSQAVGRSGTTNEKLFF. For the CDR3, the DNA is TGCGCCAGCAGCCAAGCGGTGGGACGCTCCGGGACAACTAATGAAAAACTGTTTTTT. The rearrangement links TRBV4-1 to TRBJ1-4; D might be TRBD1 (5 bases). This CDR3 spans 19 amino acids. The germline V gene has CDR1 MGHRA and CDR2 YSYEKL. V gave up 1 base and J gave up 0 bases, with 18 bases separating them.

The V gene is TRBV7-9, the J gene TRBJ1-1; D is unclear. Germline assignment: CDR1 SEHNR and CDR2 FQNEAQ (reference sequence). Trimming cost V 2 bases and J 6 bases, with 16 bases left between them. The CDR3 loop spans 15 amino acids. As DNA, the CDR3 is TGTGCCAGCAGCTTACTGAAAGGGAAAGGCGCTGAAGCTTTCTTT. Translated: CASSLLKGKGAEAFF.

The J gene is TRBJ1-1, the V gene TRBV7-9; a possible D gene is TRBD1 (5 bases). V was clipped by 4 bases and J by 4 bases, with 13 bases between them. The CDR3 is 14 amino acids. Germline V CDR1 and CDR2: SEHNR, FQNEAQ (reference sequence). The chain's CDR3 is CASSSGGGGTEAFF. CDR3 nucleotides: TGTGCCAGCAGCTCCGGGGGGGGAGGCACTGAAGCTTTCTTT.

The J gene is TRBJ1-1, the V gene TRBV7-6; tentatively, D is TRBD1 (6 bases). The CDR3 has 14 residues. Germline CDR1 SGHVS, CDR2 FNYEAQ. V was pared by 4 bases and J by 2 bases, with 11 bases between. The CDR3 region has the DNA TGTGCCAGCAGCTCACGGGACATCAACACTGAAGCTTTCTTT. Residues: CASSSRDINTEAFF.

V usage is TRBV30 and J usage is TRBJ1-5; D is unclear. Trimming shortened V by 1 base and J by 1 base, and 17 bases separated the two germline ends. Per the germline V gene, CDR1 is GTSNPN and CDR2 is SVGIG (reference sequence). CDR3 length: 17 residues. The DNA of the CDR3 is TGTGCCTGGAGTGCCGGGTCGGGGATTGGGAGCAATCAGCCCCAGCATTTT. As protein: CAWSAGSGIGSNQPQHF.

The CDR3 reads CARSAGGGRETQYF. DNA for the CDR3: TGTGCCCGCTCTGCCGGAGGGGGCCGAGAGACCCAGTACTTC. This chain connects TRBV30 to TRBJ2-5; tentative D call: TRBD1 (7 bases). CDR3 length: 14 residues. Germline V CDR1 and CDR2: GTSNPN, SVGIG (reference sequence). The V end lost 8 bases, the J end lost 4 bases, and 20 bases lay between the germline ends. Looking up the rest from reference TRBV30 and TRBJ2-5 gives the full variable domain: SQTIHQWPATLVQPVGSPLSLECTVEGTSNPNLYWYRQAAGRGLQLLFYSVGIGQISSEVPQNLSASRPQDRQFILSSKKLLLSDSGFYLCARSAGGGRETQYFGPGTRLLVL.

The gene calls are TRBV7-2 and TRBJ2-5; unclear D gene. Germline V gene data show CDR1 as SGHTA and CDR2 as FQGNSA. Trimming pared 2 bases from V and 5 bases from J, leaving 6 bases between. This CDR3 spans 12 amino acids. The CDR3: CASSLNGETQYF. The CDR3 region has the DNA TGTGCCAGCAGCTTAAACGGGGAGACCCAGTACTTC.

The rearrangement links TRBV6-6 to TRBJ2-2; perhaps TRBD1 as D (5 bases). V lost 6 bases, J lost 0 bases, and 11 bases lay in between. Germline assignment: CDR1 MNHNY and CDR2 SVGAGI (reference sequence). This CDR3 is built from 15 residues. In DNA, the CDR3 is TGTGCCAGCAGCAAAGGGGCTTCGAACACCGGGGAGCTGTTTTTT. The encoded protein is CASSKGASNTGELFF.

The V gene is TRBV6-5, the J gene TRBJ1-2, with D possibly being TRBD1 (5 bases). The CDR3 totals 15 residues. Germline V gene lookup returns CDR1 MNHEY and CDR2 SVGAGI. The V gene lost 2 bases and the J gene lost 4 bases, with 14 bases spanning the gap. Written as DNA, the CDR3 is TGTGCCAGCAGTTACAAGGGGCAAGGAATCTATGGCTACACCTTC. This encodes CASSYKGQGIYGYTF.

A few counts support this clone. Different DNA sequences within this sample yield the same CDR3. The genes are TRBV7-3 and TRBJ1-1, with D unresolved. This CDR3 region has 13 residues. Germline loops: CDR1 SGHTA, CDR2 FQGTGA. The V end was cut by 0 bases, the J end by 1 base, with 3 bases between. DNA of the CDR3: TGTGCCAGCAGCTTAACGAGGAACACTGAAGCTTTCTTT. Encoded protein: CASSLTRNTEAFF.

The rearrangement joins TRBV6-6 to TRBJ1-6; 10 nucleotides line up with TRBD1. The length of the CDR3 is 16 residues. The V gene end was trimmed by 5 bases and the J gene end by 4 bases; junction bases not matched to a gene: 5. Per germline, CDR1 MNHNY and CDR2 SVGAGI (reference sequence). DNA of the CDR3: TGTGCCAGCAGTCCCGGACAGGGGGTTTATAATTCACCCCTCCACTTT. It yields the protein CASSPGQGVYNSPLHF.

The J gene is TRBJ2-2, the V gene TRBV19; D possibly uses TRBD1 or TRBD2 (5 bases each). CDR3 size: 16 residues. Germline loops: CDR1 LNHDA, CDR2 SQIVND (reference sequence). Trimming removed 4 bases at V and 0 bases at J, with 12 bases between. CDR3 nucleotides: TGTGCCAGTAGTAATGGGGGAATCACGAACACCGGGGAGCTGTTTTTT. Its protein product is CASSNGGITNTGELFF.